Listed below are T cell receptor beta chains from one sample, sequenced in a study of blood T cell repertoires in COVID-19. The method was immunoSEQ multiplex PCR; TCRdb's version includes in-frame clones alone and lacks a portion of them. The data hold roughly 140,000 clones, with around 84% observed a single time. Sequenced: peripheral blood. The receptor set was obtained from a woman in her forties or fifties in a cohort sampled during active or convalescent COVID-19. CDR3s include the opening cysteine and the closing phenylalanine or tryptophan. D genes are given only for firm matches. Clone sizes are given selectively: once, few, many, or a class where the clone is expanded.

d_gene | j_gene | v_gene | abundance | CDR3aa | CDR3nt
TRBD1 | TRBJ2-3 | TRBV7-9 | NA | CASSTRDRATSTDTQYF | TGTGCCAGCAGCACCCGGGACAGAGCAACTAGCACAGATACGCAGTATTTT
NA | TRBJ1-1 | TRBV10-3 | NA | CAISVGISDTEAFF | TGTGCCATCAGTGTTGGCATATCCGACACTGAAGCTTTCTTT
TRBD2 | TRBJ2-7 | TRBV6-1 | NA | CASSEEPSGVYEQYF | TGTGCCAGCAGTGAAGAGCCTAGCGGAGTATACGAGCAGTACTTC
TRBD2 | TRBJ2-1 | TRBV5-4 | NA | CASSPQGLAVGGNEQFF | TGTGCCAGCAGCCCCCAAGGACTAGCGGTGGGAGGGAATGAGCAGTTCTTC
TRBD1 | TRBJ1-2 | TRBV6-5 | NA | CASNKGQGASYGYTF | TGTGCCAGCAATAAGGGACAGGGGGCTAGTTATGGCTACACCTTC
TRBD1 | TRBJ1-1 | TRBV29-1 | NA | CSVERTGNTEAFF | TGCAGCGTGGAACGGACAGGGAACACTGAAGCTTTCTTT
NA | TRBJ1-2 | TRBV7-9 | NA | CASSLYKSGGYTF | TGTGCCAGCAGCTTGTACAAATCGGGAGGCTACACCTTC
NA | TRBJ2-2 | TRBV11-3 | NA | CASSFWEGELFF | TGTGCCAGCAGCTTCTGGGAGGGGGAGCTGTTTTTT
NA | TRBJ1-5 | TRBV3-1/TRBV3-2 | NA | CASSQDTGIQPQHF | TGTGCCAGCAGCCAAGATACGGGGATTCAGCCCCAGCATTTT
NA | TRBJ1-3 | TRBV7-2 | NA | CASSLATDSAGNTIYF | TGTGCCAGCAGCTTAGCCACAGATTCTGCAGGAAACACCATATATTTT
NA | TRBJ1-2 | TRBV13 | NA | CASSLDRRNYGYTF | TGTGCCAGCAGCTTAGACAGAAGGAACTATGGCTACACCTTC
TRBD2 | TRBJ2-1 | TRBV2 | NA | CASRKLAGGYNEQFF | TGTGCCAGCAGGAAACTAGCGGGCGGCTACAATGAGCAGTTCTTC
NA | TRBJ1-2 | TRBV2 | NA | CASSDRARGYTF | TGTGCCAGCAGTGACAGGGCGAGGGGCTACACCTTC
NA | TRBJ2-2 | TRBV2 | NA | CASSDGGLVTGELFF | TGTGCCAGCAGTGACGGGGGGCTCGTCACCGGGGAGCTGTTTTTT
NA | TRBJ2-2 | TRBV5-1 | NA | CASSYDSTQSGELFF | TGCGCCAGCAGCTATGACAGTACGCAGTCCGGGGAGCTGTTTTTT
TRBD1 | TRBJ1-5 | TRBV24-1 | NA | CATRGTGDYQPQHF | TGTGCCACCAGAGGGACAGGGGATTATCAGCCCCAGCATTTT
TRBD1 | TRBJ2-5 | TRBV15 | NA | CATSLTGLETQYF | TGTGCCACCAGCTTGACAGGGCTGGAGACCCAGTACTTC
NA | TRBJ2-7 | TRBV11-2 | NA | CASRLQRLTSYEQYF | TGTGCCAGCAGGTTACAGCGTTTAACCTCCTACGAGCAGTACTTC
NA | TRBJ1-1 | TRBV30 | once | CACQSRLPESTEAFF | TGTGCCTGCCAAAGTAGACTTCCGGAGAGCACTGAAGCTTTCTTT
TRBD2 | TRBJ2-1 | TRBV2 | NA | CASRSTSGPYNEQFF | TGTGCCAGCAGGAGCACTAGCGGGCCTTACAATGAGCAGTTCTTC
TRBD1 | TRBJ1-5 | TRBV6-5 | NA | CASSYSQQGKNQPQHF | TGTGCCAGCAGTTACTCGCAACAGGGGAAGAATCAGCCCCAGCATTTT
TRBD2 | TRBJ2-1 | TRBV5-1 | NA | CASSLFRGGAYNEQFF | TGCGCCAGCAGCCTCTTTCGCGGGGGGGCCTACAATGAGCAGTTCTTC
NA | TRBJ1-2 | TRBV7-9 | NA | CASSLAAGQYGYTF | TGTGCCAGCAGCTTAGCGGCGGGGCAATATGGCTACACCTTC
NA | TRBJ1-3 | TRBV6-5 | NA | CASSLLGSGNTIYF | TGTGCCAGCAGTCTCCTCGGCTCTGGAAACACCATATATTTT
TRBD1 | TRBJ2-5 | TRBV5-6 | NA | CASSPRTGMGETQYF | TGTGCCAGCAGCCCAAGGACAGGCATGGGGGAGACCCAGTACTTC
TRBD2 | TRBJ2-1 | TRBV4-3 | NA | CASSQGPSGATEEQFF | TGCGCCAGCAGCCAAGGGCCTAGCGGGGCTACTGAAGAGCAGTTCTTC
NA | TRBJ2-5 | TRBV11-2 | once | CASSLGLTDQETQYF | TGTGCCAGCAGCTTGGGACTGACAGATCAAGAGACCCAGTACTTC
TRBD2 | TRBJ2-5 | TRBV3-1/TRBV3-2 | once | CASSQRTSGQETQYF | TGTGCCAGCAGCCAAAGGACTAGCGGACAAGAGACCCAGTACTTC
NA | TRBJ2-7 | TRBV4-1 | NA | CASSQVYGEQYF | TGCGCCAGCAGCCAAGTCTATGGCGAGCAGTACTTC
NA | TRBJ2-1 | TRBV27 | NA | CASSLRASSYNEQFF | TGTGCCAGCAGTTTGAGGGCTAGCTCCTACAATGAGCAGTTCTTC
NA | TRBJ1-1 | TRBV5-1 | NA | CASSVTALNTEAFF | TGCGCCAGCAGCGTGACAGCACTGAACACTGAAGCTTTCTTT